This TCR beta chain was recovered during a study of blood T cells in healthy people across ages. The CDR3 consists of 14 residues. V shed 10 bases and J shed 0 bases, with 15 bases lying between them. Germline V gene sequence: CDR1 SNHLY, CDR2 FYNNEI. With respect to this clonotype: Its matching antigen is unknown.

Next came a second PCR, run for about 7 to 12 cycles, which used a sample-barcoded 5' primer along with a J-beta primer mix. TCRdb redid the calling of the 5' RACE reads with MiXCR, one entry per CDR3 protein. The sample records approximately 780,000 distinct CDR3 sequences, 25% to 30% being singletons. Findings and limits, study-wide: A roughly linear fall in TCR beta diversity per million T cells was seen with increasing age.

The sample was also reused in another study, on T cells of mothers and their children. That investigation notes: The yield was over 9 million TCR beta CDR3 reads from each mother and approximately 2.8 million from each child.

The origin of this receptor is a boy younger than 18 in good health. The sample taken for sequencing was blood. This chain uses TRBV2 with TRBJ1-1, with a tentative D call TRBD1 (5 bases). The CDR3 coding sequence is TGTGCCACAGAATCCCAGGGAGTGAACACTGAAGCTTTCTTT. Amino acid sequence: CATESQGVNTEAFF.